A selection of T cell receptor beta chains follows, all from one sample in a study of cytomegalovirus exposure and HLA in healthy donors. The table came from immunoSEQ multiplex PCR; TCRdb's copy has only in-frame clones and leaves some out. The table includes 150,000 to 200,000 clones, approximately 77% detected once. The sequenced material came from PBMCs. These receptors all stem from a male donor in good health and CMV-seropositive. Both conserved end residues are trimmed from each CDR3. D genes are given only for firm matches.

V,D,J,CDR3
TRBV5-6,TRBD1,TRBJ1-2,ASSRRTGGGYT
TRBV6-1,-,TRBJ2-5,ASSEVLARYIAAETQY
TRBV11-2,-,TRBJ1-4,ASSLEGRSTGLLF
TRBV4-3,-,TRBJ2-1,ASSPGNNYNEQF
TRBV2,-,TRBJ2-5,ASRDGGRDWETQY
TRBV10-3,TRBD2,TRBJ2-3,AISESGRGLATDTQY
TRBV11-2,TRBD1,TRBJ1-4,ASSSTGGSEKLF
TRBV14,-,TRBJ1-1,ASSHPGSMNTEAF
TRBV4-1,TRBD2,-,ASSPSRERGGYEQY
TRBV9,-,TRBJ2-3,ASSGRGGTSTDTQY
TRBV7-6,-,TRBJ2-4,ASSLQYGMEEENIQY
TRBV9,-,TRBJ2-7,ASSVEYGGREQY
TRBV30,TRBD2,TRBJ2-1,AWSGLAGSISSYNEQF
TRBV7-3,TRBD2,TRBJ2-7,ASSFLAGVGYEQY
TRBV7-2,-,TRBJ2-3,ASSSRVRVDTQY
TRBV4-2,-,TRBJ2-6,ASSQVGRPDSGANVLT
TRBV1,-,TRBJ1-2,TSSHNTTRPRVRGYT
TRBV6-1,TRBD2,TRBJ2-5,ASSATSGEYQETQY
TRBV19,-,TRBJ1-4,ASSIELGNREKLF
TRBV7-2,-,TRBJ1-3,ASSSVLSGNTIY
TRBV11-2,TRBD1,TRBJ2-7,ASSLRQGGRDEQY
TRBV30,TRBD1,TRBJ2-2,AFTLGTGVNTGELF
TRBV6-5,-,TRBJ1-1,ASTPEGRNTEAF
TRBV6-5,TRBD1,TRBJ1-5,ASSRRTGGQPQH
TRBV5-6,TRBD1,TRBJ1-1,ASSLMGRGLEDTEAF
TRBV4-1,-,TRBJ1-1,ASSLKLSQEYPHEAF
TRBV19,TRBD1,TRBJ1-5,ASQTGTGNQPQH
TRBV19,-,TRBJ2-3,ASSTWGGGGTDTQY
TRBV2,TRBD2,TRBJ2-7,ASSEPGTSYYEQY
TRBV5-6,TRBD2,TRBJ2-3,ASSLALAGIDTQY
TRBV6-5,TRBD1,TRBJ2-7,ATRGTGKTYEQY
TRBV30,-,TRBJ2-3,AWSVGLTDTQY
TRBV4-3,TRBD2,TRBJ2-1,ASSQGLAGYNEQF
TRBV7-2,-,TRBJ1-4,ASSLLGEVNEKLF
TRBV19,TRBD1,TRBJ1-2,ASSPQGSVYGYT
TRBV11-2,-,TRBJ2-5,ASSLDPGETQY
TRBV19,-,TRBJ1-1,ASSKPGLEAF
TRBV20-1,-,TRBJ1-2,SAEAYYGYT
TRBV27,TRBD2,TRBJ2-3,ASSLSGDRTDTQY
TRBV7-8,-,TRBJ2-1,ASSPSRVSAYNEQF
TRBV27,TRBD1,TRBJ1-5,ASSLIGGWSNQPQH
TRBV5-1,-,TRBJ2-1,ASNRGRGSNEQF
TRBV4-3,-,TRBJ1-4,ASSQNRVTTNEKLF
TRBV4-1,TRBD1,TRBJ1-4,ASSQDSGQGGKLF
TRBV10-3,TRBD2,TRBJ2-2,AISEPRLAGFGELF
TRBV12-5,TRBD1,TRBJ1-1,ASGLAGQGETEAF
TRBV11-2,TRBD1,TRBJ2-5,ASSLQGARETQY
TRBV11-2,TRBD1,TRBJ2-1,ASSLRDSYNEQF
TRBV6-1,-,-,ASSVADTSPYEQY
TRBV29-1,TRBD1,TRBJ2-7,SVVPGTGIYEQY
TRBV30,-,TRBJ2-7,AWMATTGLIPY
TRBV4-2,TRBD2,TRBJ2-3,ASSSGEYTDTQY